This T cell receptor (beta chain) is from a study of T cell responses to AZD1222 COVID-19 vaccine. Background on the study: Pooled in the analysis were second doses at about 4 or about 12 weeks.

General study findings and limits: Reports indicate that nearly half of spike-specific TCRs are directed at unmutated variant regions. The CD4 TCRs associated with vaccination extended across spike and predominated at 160-218 and 743-854. White British ancestry dominated among donors, who included more females, and clonal diversity was possibly underestimated.

This clone turned up a few times. Its target is unknown. Germline CDR1 reads MGHDK; CDR2 reads SYGVNS. The CDR3 extends over 14 amino acids. Trimming pared 1 base from V and 1 base from J, leaving 8 bases between. Sequenced by immunoSEQ multiplex PCR; TCRdb stores in-frame clones only, minus some. The sample shows 150,000 to 200,000 clones, around 92% of them seen only once. This sample comprised peripheral blood, obtained on day 0 of AZD1222 vaccination. The source is an adult in good health. This chain joins TRBV25-1 and TRBJ2-7, with D hard to call. The CDR3 DNA reads as TGTGCCAGCAGTGAATCTCTGAATTCCTACGAGCAGTACTTC. It yields the protein CASSESLNSYEQYF.